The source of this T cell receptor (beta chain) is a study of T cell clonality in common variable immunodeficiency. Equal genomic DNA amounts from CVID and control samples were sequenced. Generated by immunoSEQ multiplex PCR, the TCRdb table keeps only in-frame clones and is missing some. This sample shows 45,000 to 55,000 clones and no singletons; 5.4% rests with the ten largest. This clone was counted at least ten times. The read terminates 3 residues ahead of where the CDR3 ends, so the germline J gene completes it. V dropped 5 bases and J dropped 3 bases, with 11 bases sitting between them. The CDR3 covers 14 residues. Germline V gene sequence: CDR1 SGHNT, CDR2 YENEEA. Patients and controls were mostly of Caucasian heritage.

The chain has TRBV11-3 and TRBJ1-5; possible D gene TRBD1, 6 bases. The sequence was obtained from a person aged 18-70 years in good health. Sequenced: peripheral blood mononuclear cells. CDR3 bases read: TGTGCCAGCAGCATGGGACATACCAATCAGCCC. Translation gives CASSMGHTNQP. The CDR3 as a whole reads CASSMGHTNQPQHF. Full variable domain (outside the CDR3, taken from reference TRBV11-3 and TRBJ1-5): EAGVVQSPRYKIIEKKQPVAFWCNPISGHNTLYWYLQNLGQGPELLIRYENEEAVDDSQLPKDRFSAERLKGVDSTLKIQPAELGDSAVYLCASSMGHTNQPQHFGDGTRLSIL.